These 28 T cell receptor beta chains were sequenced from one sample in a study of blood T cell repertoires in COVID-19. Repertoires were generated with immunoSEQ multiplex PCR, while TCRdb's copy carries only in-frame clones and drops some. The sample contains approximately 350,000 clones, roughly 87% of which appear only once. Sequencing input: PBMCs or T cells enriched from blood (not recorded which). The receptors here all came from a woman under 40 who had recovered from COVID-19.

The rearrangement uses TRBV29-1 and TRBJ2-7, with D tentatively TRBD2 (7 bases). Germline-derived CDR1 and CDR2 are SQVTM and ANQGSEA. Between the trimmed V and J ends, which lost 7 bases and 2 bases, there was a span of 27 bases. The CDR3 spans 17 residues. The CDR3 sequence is CSAPVPPRGGWAYEQYF. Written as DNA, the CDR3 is TGCAGCGCCCCTGTTCCACCTAGGGGGGGTTGGGCCTACGAGCAGTACTTC.

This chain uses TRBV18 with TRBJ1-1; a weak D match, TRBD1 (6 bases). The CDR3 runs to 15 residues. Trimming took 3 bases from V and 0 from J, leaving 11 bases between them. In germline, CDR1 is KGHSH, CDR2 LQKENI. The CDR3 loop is CASSPRTAMNTEAFF. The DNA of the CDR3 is TGTGCCAGCTCACCGAGGACAGCAATGAACACTGAAGCTTTCTTT.

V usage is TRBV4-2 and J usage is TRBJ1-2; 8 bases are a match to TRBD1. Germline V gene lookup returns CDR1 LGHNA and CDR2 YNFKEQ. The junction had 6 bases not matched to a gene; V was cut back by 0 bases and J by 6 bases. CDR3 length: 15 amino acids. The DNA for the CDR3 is TGTGCCAGCAGCCAAGAGTCAGGGGGCTCGGATGGCTACACCTTC. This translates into CASSQESGGSDGYTF.

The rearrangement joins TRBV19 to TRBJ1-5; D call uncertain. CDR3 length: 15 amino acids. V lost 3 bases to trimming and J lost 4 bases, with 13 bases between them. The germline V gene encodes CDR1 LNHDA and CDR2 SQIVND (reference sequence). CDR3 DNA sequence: TGTGCCAGTAGTATTACCCCAGGCTTGAATCAGCCCCAGCATTTT. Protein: CASSITPGLNQPQHF.

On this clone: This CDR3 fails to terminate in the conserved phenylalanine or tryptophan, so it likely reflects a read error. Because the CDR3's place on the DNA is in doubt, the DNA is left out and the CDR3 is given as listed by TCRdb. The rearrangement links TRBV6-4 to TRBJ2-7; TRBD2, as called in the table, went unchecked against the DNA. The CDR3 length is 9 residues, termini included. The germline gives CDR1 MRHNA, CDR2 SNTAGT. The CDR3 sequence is CASSDMGGP.

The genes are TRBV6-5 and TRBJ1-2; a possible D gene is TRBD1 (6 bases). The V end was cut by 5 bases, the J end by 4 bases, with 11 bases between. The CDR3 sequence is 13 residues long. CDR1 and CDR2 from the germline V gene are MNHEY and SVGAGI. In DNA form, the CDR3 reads TGTGCCAGCAGTCTACAGGGAAGCTATGGCTACACCTTC. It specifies CASSLQGSYGYTF.

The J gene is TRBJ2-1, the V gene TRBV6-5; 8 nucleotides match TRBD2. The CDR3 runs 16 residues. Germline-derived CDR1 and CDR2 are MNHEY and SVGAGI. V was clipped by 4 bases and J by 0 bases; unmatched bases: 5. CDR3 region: CASSWRLAGSYNEQFF. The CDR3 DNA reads TGTGCCAGCAGTTGGCGTCTAGCGGGCTCCTACAATGAGCAGTTCTTC.

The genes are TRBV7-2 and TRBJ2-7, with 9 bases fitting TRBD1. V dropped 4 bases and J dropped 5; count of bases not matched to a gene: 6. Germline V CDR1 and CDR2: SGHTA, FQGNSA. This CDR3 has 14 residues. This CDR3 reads CASSSAGTGNEQYF. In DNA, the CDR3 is TGTGCCAGCAGCTCGGCCGGGACAGGGAACGAGCAGTACTTC. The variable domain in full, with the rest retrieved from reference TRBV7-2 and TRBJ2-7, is GAGVSQSPSNKVTEKGKDVELRCDPISGHTALYWYRQSLGQGLEFLIYFQGNSAPDKSGLPSDRFSAERTGGSVSTLTIQRTQQEDSAVYLCASSSAGTGNEQYFGPGTRLTVT.

CDR3 coding DNA: TGTGCCAGCAGTCCCGGGAAGGGCGAGCAGTACTTC. It translates to CASSPGKGEQYF. V and J are TRBV25-1 and TRBJ2-7; TRBD2 is a possible D gene (5 bases). The V end lost 5 bases, the J end lost 6 bases, and 11 bases lay between the germline ends. This CDR3 is built from 12 residues. CDR1 and CDR2 from the germline V gene are MGHDK and SYGVNS.

The CDR3 DNA follows: TGCGCCAGCAGCGCGCAGGGACAGGGGAACACTGAAGCTTTCTTT. Its translation: CASSAQGQGNTEAFF. This chain joins TRBV5-1 and TRBJ1-1; 9 nucleotides line up with TRBD1. J lost 1 base, V lost 4 bases, and 5 bases had no gene match. The CDR3 extends over 15 amino acids. From germline, CDR1 is SGHRS and CDR2 YFSETQ.

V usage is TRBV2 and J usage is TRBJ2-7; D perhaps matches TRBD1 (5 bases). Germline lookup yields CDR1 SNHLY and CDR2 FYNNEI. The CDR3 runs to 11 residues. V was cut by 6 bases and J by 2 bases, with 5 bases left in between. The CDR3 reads CASRTAYEQYF. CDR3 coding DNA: TGTGCCAGCAGGACAGCCTACGAGCAGTACTTC.

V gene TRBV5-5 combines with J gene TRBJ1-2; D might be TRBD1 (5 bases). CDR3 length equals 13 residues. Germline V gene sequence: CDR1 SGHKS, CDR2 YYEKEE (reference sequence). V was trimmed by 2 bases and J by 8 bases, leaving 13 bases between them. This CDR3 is CASSFRDSRGYTF. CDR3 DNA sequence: TGTGCCAGCAGCTTTCGGGACTCTCGGGGCTACACCTTC. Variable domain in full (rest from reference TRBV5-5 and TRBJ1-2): DAGVTQSPTHLIKTRGQQVTLRCSPISGHKSVSWYQQVLGQGPQFIFQYYEKEERGRGNFPDRFSARQFPNYSSELNVNALLLGDSALYLCASSFRDSRGYTFGSGTRLTVV.

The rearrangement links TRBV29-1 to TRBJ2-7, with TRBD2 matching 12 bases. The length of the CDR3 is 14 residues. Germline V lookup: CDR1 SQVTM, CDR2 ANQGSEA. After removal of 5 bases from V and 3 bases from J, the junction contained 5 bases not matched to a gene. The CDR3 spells CSVSQLAGGYEQYF. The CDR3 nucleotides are TGCAGCGTTTCGCAACTAGCGGGAGGCTACGAGCAGTACTTC.

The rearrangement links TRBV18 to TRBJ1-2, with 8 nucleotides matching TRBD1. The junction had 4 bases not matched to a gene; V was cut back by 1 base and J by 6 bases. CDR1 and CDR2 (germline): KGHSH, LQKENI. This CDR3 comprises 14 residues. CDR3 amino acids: CASSPLETGDGYTF. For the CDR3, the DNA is TGTGCCAGCTCACCACTCGAGACAGGGGATGGCTACACCTTC.

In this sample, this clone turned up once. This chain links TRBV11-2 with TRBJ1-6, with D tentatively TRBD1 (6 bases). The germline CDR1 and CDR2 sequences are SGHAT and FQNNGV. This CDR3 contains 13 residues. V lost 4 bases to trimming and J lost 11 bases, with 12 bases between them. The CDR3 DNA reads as TGTGCCAGCAGCTCGCGGACAGTGGCACCCCTCCACTTT. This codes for CASSSRTVAPLHF.

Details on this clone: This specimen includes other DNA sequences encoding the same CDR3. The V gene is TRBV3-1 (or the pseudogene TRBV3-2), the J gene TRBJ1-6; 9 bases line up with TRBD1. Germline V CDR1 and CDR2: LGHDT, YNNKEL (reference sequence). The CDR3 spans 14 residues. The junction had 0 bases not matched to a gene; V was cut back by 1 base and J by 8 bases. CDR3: CASSQGTGDSPLHF. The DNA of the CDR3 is TGTGCCAGCAGCCAAGGGACAGGGGATTCACCCCTCCACTTT.

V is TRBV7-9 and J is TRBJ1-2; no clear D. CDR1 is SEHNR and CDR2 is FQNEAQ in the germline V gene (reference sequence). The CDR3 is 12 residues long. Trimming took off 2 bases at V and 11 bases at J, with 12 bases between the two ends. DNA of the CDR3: TGTGCCAGCAGCTTACAAGACAAAAGGTACACCTTC. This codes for CASSLQDKRYTF.

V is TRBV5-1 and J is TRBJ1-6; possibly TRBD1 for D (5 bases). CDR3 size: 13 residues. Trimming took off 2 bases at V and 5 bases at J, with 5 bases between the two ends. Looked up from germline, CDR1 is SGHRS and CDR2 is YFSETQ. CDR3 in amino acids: CASSLQDNSPLHF. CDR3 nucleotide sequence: TGCGCCAGCAGCTTACAGGATAATTCACCCCTCCACTTT.

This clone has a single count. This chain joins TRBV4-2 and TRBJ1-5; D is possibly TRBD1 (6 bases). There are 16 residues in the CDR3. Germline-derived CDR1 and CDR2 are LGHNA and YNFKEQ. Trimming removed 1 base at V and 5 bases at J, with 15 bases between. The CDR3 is CASSQVSGQNHQPQHF. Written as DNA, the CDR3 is TGTGCCAGCAGCCAAGTCTCAGGACAGAACCATCAGCCCCAGCATTTT.

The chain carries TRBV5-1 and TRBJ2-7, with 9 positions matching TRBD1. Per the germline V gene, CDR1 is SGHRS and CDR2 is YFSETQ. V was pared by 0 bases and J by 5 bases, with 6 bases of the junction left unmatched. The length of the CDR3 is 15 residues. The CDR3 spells CASSLGGQGSHEQYF. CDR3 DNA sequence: TGCGCCAGCAGCTTGGGAGGACAGGGGTCCCACGAGCAGTACTTC.

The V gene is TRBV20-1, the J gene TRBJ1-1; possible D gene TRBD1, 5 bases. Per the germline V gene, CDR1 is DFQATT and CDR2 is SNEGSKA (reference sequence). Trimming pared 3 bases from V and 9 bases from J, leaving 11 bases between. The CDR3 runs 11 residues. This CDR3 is CSARDNEKAFF. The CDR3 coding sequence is TGCAGTGCTAGGGACAATGAGAAAGCTTTCTTT.

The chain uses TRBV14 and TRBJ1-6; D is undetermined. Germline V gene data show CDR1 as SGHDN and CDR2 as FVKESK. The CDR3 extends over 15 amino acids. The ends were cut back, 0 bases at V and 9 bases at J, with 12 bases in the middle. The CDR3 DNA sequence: TGTGCCAGCAGCCAAGACCCGTCCGGGTTTTCACCCCTCCACTTT. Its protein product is CASSQDPSGFSPLHF.

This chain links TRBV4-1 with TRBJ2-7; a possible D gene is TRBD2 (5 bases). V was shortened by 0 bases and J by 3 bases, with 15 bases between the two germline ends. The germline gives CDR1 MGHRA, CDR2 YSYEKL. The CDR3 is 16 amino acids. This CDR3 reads CASSQDHGLTYYEQYF. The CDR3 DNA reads TGCGCCAGCAGCCAAGATCACGGACTTACATACTACGAGCAGTACTTC.

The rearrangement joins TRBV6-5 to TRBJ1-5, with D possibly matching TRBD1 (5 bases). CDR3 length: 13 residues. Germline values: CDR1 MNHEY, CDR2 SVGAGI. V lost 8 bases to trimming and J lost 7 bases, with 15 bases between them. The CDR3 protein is CASQQGNFQPQHF. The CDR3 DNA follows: TGTGCCAGCCAGCAGGGAAATTTCCAGCCCCAGCATTTT.

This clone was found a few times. CDR3 region: CASSTKQSSYNSPLHF. CDR3 DNA sequence: TGCGCCAGCAGCACCAAACAGAGCTCCTATAATTCACCCCTCCACTTT. The chain links TRBV4-1 to TRBJ1-6; D gene uncertain. Germline V gene sequence: CDR1 MGHRA, CDR2 YSYEKL. This CDR3 comprises 16 residues. V lost 5 bases and J 0 bases, leaving 11 bases between the germline ends.

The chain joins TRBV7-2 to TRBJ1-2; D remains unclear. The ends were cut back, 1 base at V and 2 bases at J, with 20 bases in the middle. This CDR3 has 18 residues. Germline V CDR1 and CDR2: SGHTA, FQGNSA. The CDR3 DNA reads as TGTGCCAGCAGCTTAGTTTCGACGGGGTTGGTTAAGAACTATGGCTACACCTTC. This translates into CASSLVSTGLVKNYGYTF.

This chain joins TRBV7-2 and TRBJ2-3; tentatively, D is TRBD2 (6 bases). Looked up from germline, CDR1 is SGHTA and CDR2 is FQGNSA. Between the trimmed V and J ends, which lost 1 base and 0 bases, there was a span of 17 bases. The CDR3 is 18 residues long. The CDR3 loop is CASSLGPIGGDSTDTQYF. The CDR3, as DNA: TGTGCCAGCAGCTTAGGCCCCATAGGAGGGGATAGCACAGATACGCAGTATTTT.

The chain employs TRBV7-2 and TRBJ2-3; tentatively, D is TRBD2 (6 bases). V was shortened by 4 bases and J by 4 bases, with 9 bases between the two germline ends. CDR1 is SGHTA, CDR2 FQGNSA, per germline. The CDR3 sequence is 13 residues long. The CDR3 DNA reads TGTGCCAGCAGCTCCGCGGGACCAGATACGCAGTATTTT. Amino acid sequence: CASSSAGPDTQYF.